Sequencing of this T cell receptor (beta chain) was carried out in a study of preoperative IRX-2 immunotherapy in early breast cancer. The germline V gene has CDR1 KGHSH and CDR2 LQKENI. The CDR3 length is 14 residues. V was clipped by 4 bases and J by 7 bases, with 16 bases between them. Sequencing used immunoSEQ multiplex PCR; TCRdb keeps in-frame clones, though not all of them. The data contain 25,000 to 30,000 clones, approximately 80% of them seen just once; the ten biggest clones take up about 3.3%. Treatment: preoperative locoregional IRX-2 cytokine immunotherapy. Samples came from a phase Ib trial of preoperative locoregional IRX-2 cytokine immunotherapy.

The source of this sequence is a human donor with breast cancer. The chain recombines TRBV18 with TRBJ1-2; D ambiguous. This material was acquired from a patient treated with IRX-2 immunotherapy. The CDR3, as DNA: TGTGCCAGCTCACTTTCGACCGAGCTCTCTGGCTACACCTTC. This codes for CASSLSTELSGYTF.